This T cell receptor beta chain was identified during a study of cytomegalovirus exposure and HLA in healthy donors. Points on this clone: Its antigen remains unidentified.

Whole-study findings and limits: In all likelihood, a cluster of highly shared sequence variants was a sequencing artifact. The study labeled 164 TCR beta chains cytomegalovirus-associated. Certain indistinguishable V segments, among them TRBV6-2 and TRBV6-3, were excluded. The productive fraction for most TCR beta V segments was about 87% or about 30% in an earlier analysis.

Trimming pared 0 bases from V and 4 bases from J, leaving 15 bases between. The CDR3 extends over 15 amino acids. CDR1 GTSNPN and CDR2 SVGIG come from the germline V gene (reference sequence). 13 Jbeta primers and 60 Vbeta primers were used for the PCR. The protocol was immunoSEQ multiplex PCR, while the TCRdb copy is restricted to in-frame clones and leaves out a portion. The table has 240,000 or so clones, around 80% seen once. The receptor was derived from a woman aged 60-75 years in good health and CMV-seropositive. Sequencing was performed on PBMCs. The chain couples TRBV30 to TRBJ1-2; D uncertain. CDR3 nucleotides: TGTGCCTGGAGTGTACAGAGGACCCGGGGCTATGGCTACACCTTC. Translation: CAWSVQRTRGYGYTF.